A selection of T cell receptor beta chains follows, all from one sample in a study of T cells in Graves' hyperthyroidism and ophthalmopathy. Each CDR3 protein gets one entry after TCRdb re-called the multiplex PCR reads with MiXCR. The sample lists under 350,000 distinct CDR3 sequences, about 20% occurring once. Sequencing used blood. These receptors were collected from a woman aged 45-65 years with Graves' hyperthyroidism. Both conserved end residues are part of each CDR3. A D gene is named only where the DNA matches it firmly. Expanded clones get a size class; other rows say once, few or many, or leave the size out.

d_call: TRBD1; j_call: TRBJ1-2; v_call: TRBV12-3/TRBV12-4; clone_size: few; cdr3_nt: TGTGCCAGCAGTTTGGACAGGAGGCACTATGGCTACACCTTC; cdr3_aa: CASSLDRRHYGYTF
d_call: .; j_call: TRBJ2-2; v_call: TRBV19; clone_size: .; cdr3_nt: TGTGCCAGTAGTAAAATTGGAATGTGGACGAACACCGGGGAGCTGTTTTTT; cdr3_aa: CASSKIGMWTNTGELFF
d_call: .; j_call: TRBJ2-5; v_call: TRBV3-1; clone_size: many; cdr3_nt: TGTGCCAGCACCCAAGGAGAGACCCAGTACTTC; cdr3_aa: CASTQGETQYF
d_call: TRBD2; j_call: TRBJ2-5; v_call: TRBV7-9; clone_size: .; cdr3_nt: TGTGCCAGCAGCTTGGGGCCGGGGGGAGAGACCCAGTACTTC; cdr3_aa: CASSLGPGGETQYF
d_call: .; j_call: TRBJ2-2; v_call: TRBV2; clone_size: .; cdr3_nt: TGTGCCAGCAGTGGATTTTACACCGGGGAGCTGTTTTTT; cdr3_aa: CASSGFYTGELFF
d_call: TRBD1; j_call: TRBJ1-1; v_call: TRBV9; clone_size: few; cdr3_nt: TGTGCCAGCAGCGTCCAGACAGGGCCAAACACTGAAGCTTTCTTT; cdr3_aa: CASSVQTGPNTEAFF
d_call: .; j_call: TRBJ1-4; v_call: TRBV4-1; clone_size: .; cdr3_nt: TGCGCCAGCAGCCAATCTGGGGGACTTATTAATGAAAAACTGTTTTTT; cdr3_aa: CASSQSGGLINEKLFF
d_call: .; j_call: TRBJ1-2; v_call: TRBV9; clone_size: .; cdr3_nt: TGTGCCAGCAGCCGGGCCTCGGGGGAAGGCTACACCTTC; cdr3_aa: CASSRASGEGYTF
d_call: .; j_call: TRBJ1-1; v_call: TRBV6-1; clone_size: .; cdr3_nt: TGTGCCAGCAGTGAGTTTGGTGGTCGTGAAGCTTTCTTT; cdr3_aa: CASSEFGGREAFF
d_call: TRBD1; j_call: TRBJ1-2; v_call: TRBV27; clone_size: many; cdr3_nt: TGTGCCAGCAGTCCCATGGACAGGGGAGACTATGGCTACACCTTC; cdr3_aa: CASSPMDRGDYGYTF
d_call: TRBD2; j_call: TRBJ2-5; v_call: TRBV20-1; clone_size: .; cdr3_nt: TGCAGTGCTAGAGATTATAGGGGCGGTAGCGGGAGGGTGACCCAGTACTTC; cdr3_aa: CSARDYRGGSGRVTQYF